This is a list of T cell receptor beta chains from one sample in a study of B cell selection in AIRE deficiency. Data came from immunoSEQ multiplex PCR; TCRdb stores just in-frame clones and leaves some out. The sample includes roughly 22,000 clones, approximately 94% of them seen just once. Sequences were obtained from Tregs sorted from PBMCs. These receptors were collected from a human donor with AIRE deficiency. CDR3s include the opening cysteine and the closing phenylalanine or tryptophan. The D gene is left open where the match is weak. Where a row states a size, it is once, few, many or the class of an expanded clone; other rows omit it.

V: TRBV5-1; D: -; size: -; J: TRBJ1-1; DNA: TGCGCCAGCAGCTTGGATGTGAACACTGAAGCTTTCTTT; CDR3: CASSLDVNTEAFF
V: TRBV19; D: -; size: -; J: TRBJ2-1; DNA: TGTGCCAGTAGTAAATCGAACAATCGGTGGAGGGACAATGAGCAGTTCTTC; CDR3: CASSKSNNRWRDNEQFF
V: TRBV30; D: -; size: -; J: TRBJ1-5; DNA: TGTGCCTGGACCCCGGACAGCTCCCGAGCGCCCCAGCATTTT; CDR3: CAWTPDSSRAPQHF
V: TRBV5-1; D: -; size: -; J: TRBJ2-7; DNA: TGCGCCAGCAGCTTGGTGGGGGGAGCGAACTACGAGCAGTACTTC; CDR3: CASSLVGGANYEQYF
V: TRBV6-5; D: -; size: -; J: TRBJ2-7; DNA: TGTGCCAGCAGTTACTGGAGGGGCGAGCAGTACTTC; CDR3: CASSYWRGEQYF
V: TRBV18; D: -; size: -; J: TRBJ1-3; DNA: TGTGCCAGCTCACCAAATAGAGGAAACACCATATATTTT; CDR3: CASSPNRGNTIYF
V: TRBV5-4; D: -; size: once; J: TRBJ2-3; DNA: TGTGCCAGCAGCTTGAGTCTCCTCGGTGCTAGCACAGATACGCAGTATTTT; CDR3: CASSLSLLGASTDTQYF
V: TRBV7-9; D: -; size: -; J: TRBJ1-1; DNA: TGTGCCAGCAGCTTAGCGGGCACTGAAGCTTTCTTT; CDR3: CASSLAGTEAFF
V: TRBV6-1; D: -; size: -; J: TRBJ2-7; DNA: TGTGCCACCCAGTCACACAGAATTCGCTCCTACGAGCAGTACTTC; CDR3: CATQSHRIRSYEQYF
V: TRBV7-9; D: -; size: -; J: TRBJ1-4; DNA: TGTGCCAGCAGCTTAGAATACCAACTATATGAAAAACTGTTTTTT; CDR3: CASSLEYQLYEKLFF
V: TRBV4-2; D: -; size: once; J: TRBJ2-4; DNA: TGTGCCAGCAGCCAAGGGGTGGGCAGGTGGGGAAACATTCAGTACTTC; CDR3: CASSQGVGRWGNIQYF
V: TRBV19; D: -; size: -; J: TRBJ1-5; DNA: TGTGCCAGTAGCGGGAGCGGCAATCAGCCCCAGCATTTT; CDR3: CASSGSGNQPQHF
V: TRBV9; D: -; size: -; J: TRBJ2-2; DNA: TGTGCCAGCAGCGTAGACCCCTCGTGGGGGGAGCTGTTTTTT; CDR3: CASSVDPSWGELFF
V: TRBV10-3; D: TRBD2; size: -; J: TRBJ2-3; DNA: TGTGCCATCAGTGATGGTCGGCGGGAGACCACAGATACGCAGTATTTT; CDR3: CAISDGRRETTDTQYF
V: TRBV5-1; D: -; size: -; J: TRBJ1-1; DNA: TGCGCCAGCAGCGAATCTTTCACCGGTGAAGCTTTCTTT; CDR3: CASSESFTGEAFF
V: TRBV10-3; D: -; size: few; J: TRBJ2-7; DNA: TGTGCCATCAGTGGCAGGGGGGGCGAGCAGTACTTC; CDR3: CAISGRGGEQYF
V: TRBV5-1; D: -; size: -; J: TRBJ2-3; DNA: TGCGCCAGCAGCTTGGATGGCGCTAGCACAGATACGCAGTATTTT; CDR3: CASSLDGASTDTQYF
V: TRBV5-1; D: -; size: -; J: TRBJ2-1; DNA: TGCGCCAGCAGCTGGGACGGTTCCTCCTACAATGAGCAGTTCTTC; CDR3: CASSWDGSSYNEQFF
V: TRBV28; D: TRBD2; size: -; J: TRBJ2-4; DNA: TGTGCCAGCAGTTCCCATCGGACTAGCGGGAGAAACATTCAGTACTTC; CDR3: CASSSHRTSGRNIQYF
V: TRBV29-1; D: -; size: -; J: TRBJ2-3; DNA: TGCAGCGTCTGGTGGGGGAGGAGCACAGATACGCAGTATTTT; CDR3: CSVWWGRSTDTQYF
V: TRBV6-5; D: -; size: -; J: TRBJ2-3; DNA: TGTGCCAGCAGTTACGCCTACGACTCAACAGATACGCAGTATTTT; CDR3: CASSYAYDSTDTQYF
V: TRBV9; D: -; size: -; J: TRBJ2-2; DNA: TGTGCCAGCAGCGTAGCTACTAGTCGGGTGGGATCCGGGGAGCTGTTTTTT; CDR3: CASSVATSRVGSGELFF
V: TRBV6-1; D: -; size: -; J: TRBJ1-2; DNA: TGTGCCAGCAGTTCCAGGGCTTACTATGGCTACACCTTC; CDR3: CASSSRAYYGYTF
V: TRBV7-8; D: -; size: once; J: TRBJ1-1; DNA: TGTGCCAGCAGCTTAGCGCGCCTCCTTGAAGCTTTCTTT; CDR3: CASSLARLLEAFF
V: TRBV7-3; D: TRBD1; size: -; J: TRBJ1-1; DNA: TGTGCCAGCAGCTCCGGACAGGGCGTAGCTTTCTTT; CDR3: CASSSGQGVAFF
V: TRBV5-4; D: TRBD1; size: -; J: TRBJ1-3; DNA: TGTGCCAGCAGCTCAACGACAGGGACTTTCTCTGGAAACACCATATATTTT; CDR3: CASSSTTGTFSGNTIYF
V: TRBV7-9; D: -; size: -; J: TRBJ2-3; DNA: TGTGCCAGCAGCTCAGGAGGGGGAAATACGCAGTATTTT; CDR3: CASSSGGGNTQYF
V: TRBV7-2; D: -; size: -; J: TRBJ1-5; DNA: TGTGCCAGCAGCTCCCTTCCTCAAGGGCAGCCCCAGCATTTT; CDR3: CASSSLPQGQPQHF
V: TRBV10-3; D: -; size: -; J: TRBJ2-1; DNA: TGTGCCATCAGTGAGCGGCTAGCGCCCAATGAGCAGTTCTTC; CDR3: CAISERLAPNEQFF
V: TRBV5-5; D: TRBD2; size: -; J: TRBJ2-7; DNA: TGTGCCAGCATTGCGGGAGCCTACGAGCAGTACTTC; CDR3: CASIAGAYEQYF
V: TRBV6-5; D: -; size: -; J: TRBJ2-7; DNA: TGTGCCAGCAGCTCCTCGAAAGTGGAGCAGTACTTC; CDR3: CASSSSKVEQYF
V: TRBV11-3; D: TRBD1; size: -; J: TRBJ1-4; DNA: TGTGCCAGCAGCTCGCTACCGGGACAGGGTCTGTTTTTT; CDR3: CASSSLPGQGLFF
V: TRBV19; D: -; size: -; J: TRBJ2-1; DNA: TGTGCCAGCCGCGGGACACCTGGAAATGAGCAGTTCTTC; CDR3: CASRGTPGNEQFF
V: TRBV4-1; D: TRBD1; size: -; J: TRBJ2-5; DNA: TGCGCCAGCAGCCCCCCGGACAGGCAAGAGACCCAGTACTTC; CDR3: CASSPPDRQETQYF
V: TRBV6-1; D: TRBD2; size: -; J: TRBJ2-7; DNA: TGTGCCAGCAGGGGGACTAGTAGACGCTACGAGCAGTACTTC; CDR3: CASRGTSRRYEQYF